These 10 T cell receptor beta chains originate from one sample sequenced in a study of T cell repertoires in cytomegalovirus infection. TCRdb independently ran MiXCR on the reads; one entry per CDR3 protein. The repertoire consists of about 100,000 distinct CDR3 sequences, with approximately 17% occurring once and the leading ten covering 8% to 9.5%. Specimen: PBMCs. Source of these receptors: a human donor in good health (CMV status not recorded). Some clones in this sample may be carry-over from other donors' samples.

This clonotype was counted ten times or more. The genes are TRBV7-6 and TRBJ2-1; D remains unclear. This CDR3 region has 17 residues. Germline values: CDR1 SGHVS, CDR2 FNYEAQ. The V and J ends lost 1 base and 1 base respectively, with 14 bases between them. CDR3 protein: CASSLEGSAPSYNEQFF. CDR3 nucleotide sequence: TGTGCCAGCAGCTTAGAAGGGTCAGCACCTTCCTACAATGAGCAGTTCTTC.

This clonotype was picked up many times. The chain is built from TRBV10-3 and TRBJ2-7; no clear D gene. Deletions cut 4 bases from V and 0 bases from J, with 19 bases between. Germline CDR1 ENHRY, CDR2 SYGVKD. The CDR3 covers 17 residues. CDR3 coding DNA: TGTGCCATCAGTGCGTTATCGGGTAGGTCCGGCTCCTACGAGCAGTACTTC. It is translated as CAISALSGRSGSYEQYF.

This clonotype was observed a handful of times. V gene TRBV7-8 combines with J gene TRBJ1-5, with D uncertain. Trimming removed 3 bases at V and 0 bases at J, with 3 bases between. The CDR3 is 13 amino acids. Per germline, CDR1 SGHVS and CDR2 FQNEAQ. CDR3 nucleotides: TGTGCCAGCAGCTTGAGTAGCAATCAGCCCCAGCATTTT. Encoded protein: CASSLSSNQPQHF.

CDR3 sequence reads: CASSLQGASEQFF. The CDR3, as DNA: TGTGCCAGCAGTCTACAGGGGGCAAGTGAGCAGTTCTTC. The chain couples TRBV6-2 or TRBV6-3 to TRBJ2-1; 9 bases map to TRBD1. V gave up 5 bases and J gave up 9 bases; unmatched junction bases: 5. This CDR3 region has 13 residues. From germline, CDR1 is MNHEY and CDR2 SVGEGT.

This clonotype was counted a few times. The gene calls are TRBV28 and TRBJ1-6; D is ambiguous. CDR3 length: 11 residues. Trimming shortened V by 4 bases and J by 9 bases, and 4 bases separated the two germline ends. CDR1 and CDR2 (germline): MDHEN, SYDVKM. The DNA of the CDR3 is TGTGCCAGCAGTTCGCGTTCACCCCTCCACTTT. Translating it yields CASSSRSPLHF.

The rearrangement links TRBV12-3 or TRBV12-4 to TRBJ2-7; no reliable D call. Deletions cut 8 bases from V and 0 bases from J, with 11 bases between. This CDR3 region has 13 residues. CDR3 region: CASSWTDSYEQYF. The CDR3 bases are TGTGCCAGCTCCTGGACGGACTCCTACGAGCAGTACTTC.

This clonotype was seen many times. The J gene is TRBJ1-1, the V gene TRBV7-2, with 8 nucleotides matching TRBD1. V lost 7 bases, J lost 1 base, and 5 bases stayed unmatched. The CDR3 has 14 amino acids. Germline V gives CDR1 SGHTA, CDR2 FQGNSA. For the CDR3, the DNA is TGTGCCAGCAACGCAGGGGGCTCGAACACTGAAGCTTTCTTT. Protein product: CASNAGGSNTEAFF.

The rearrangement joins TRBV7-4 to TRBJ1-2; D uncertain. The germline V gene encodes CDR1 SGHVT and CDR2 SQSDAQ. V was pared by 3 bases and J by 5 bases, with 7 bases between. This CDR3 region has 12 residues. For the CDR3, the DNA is TGTGCCAGCAGCTTTCCCCAATATGGCTACACCTTC. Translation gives CASSFPQYGYTF.

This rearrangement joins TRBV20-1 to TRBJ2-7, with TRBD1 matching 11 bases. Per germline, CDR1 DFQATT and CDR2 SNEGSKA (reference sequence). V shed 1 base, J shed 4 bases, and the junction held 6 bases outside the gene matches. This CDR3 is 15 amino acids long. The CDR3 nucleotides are TGCAGTGCTAGAGTCCGGACAGGGGGCTTATACGAGCAGTACTTC. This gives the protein CSARVRTGGLYEQYF.

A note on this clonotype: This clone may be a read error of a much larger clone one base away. The CDR3 loop reads CAGSTYYEQYF. CDR3 DNA sequence: TGTGCCGGCAGCACATATTACGAGCAGTACTTC. The chain is built from TRBV7-2 and TRBJ2-7, with no clear D. Germline V CDR1 and CDR2: SGHTA, FQGNSA. This CDR3 contains 11 residues.